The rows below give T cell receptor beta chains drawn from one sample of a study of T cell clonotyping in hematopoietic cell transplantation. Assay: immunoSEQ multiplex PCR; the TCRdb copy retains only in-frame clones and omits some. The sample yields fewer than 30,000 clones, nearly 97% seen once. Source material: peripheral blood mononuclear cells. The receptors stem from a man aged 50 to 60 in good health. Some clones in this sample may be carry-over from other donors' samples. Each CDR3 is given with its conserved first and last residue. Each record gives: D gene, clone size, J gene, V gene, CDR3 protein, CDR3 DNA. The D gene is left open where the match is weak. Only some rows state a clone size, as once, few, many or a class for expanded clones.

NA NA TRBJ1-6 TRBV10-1 CPRLGLSGLGNSPLHF TGCCCGCGGTTGGGTTTGTCAGGGCTGGGAAATTCACCCCTCCACTTT
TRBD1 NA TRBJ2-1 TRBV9 CASSVAQGAYNEQFF TGTGCCAGCAGCGTAGCACAGGGGGCGTACAATGAGCAGTTCTTC
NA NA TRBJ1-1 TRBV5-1 CASSLARQNTEAFF TGCGCCAGCAGCTTGGCTCGGCAGAACACTGAAGCTTTCTTT
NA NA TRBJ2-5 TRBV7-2 CASSLAWRGGETQYF TGTGCCAGCAGCTTAGCGTGGAGGGGCGGGGAGACCCAGTACTTC
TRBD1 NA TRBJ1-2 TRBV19 CASTILGQNYGYTF TGTGCCAGCACCATCCTGGGACAGAACTATGGCTACACCTTC
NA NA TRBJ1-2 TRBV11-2 CASSPGQSGYTF TGTGCCAGCAGCCCCGGACAGAGTGGCTACACCTTC
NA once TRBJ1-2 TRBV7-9 CASSSGSGGDDGYTF TGTGCCAGCAGCTCCGGGAGCGGGGGAGATGATGGCTACACCTTC
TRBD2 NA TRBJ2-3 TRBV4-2 CASSQESAGGPKDTQYF TGTGCCAGCAGCCAAGAGTCAGCGGGGGGGCCTAAAGATACGCAGTATTTT
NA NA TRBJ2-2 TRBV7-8 CASSPLPASNTGELFF TGTGCCAGCAGCCCATTGCCGGCTTCGAACACCGGGGAGCTGTTTTTT
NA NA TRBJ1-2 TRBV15 CATSREGSSNYGYTF TGTGCCACCAGCAGAGAGGGGAGTTCTAACTATGGCTACACCTTC
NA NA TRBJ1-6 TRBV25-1 CASRGFGSPLHF TGTGCCAGCAGAGGCTTCGGTTCACCCCTCCACTTT
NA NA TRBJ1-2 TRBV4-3 CASSQASVSGSQLNYGYTF TGCGCCAGCAGCCAAGCGAGCGTCTCAGGGTCTCAGCTTAACTATGGCTACACCTTC
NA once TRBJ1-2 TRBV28 CASSLSSYGYIF TGTGCCAGCAGTCTTTCATCATATGGCTACATCTTC
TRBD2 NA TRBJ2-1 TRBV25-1 CASSAASGGYNEQFF TGTGCCAGCAGCGCAGCTAGCGGGGGTTACAATGAGCAGTTCTTC
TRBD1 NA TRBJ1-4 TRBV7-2 CASSSSRGQVNEKLFF TGTGCCAGCAGCTCCTCAAGGGGGCAGGTTAATGAAAAACTGTTTTTT
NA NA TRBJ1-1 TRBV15 CATSTRHQNTEAFF TGTGCCACCAGCACCCGACACCAGAACACTGAAGCTTTCTTT
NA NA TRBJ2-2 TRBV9 CASSVSGPGELFF TGTGCCAGCAGCGTATCAGGGCCCGGGGAGCTGTTTTTT
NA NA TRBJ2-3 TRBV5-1 CASVQGGTDTQYF TGCGCCAGCGTACAGGGGGGGACAGATACGCAGTATTTT
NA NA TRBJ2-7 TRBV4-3 CASSRWGYEQYF TGCGCCAGCAGCCGTTGGGGGTACGAGCAGTACTTC
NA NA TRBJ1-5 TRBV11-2 CASSLTQNQPQHF TGTGCCAGCAGCTTAACACAGAATCAGCCCCAGCATTTT
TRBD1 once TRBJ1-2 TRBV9 CASSPTGENYGYTF TGTGCCAGCAGCCCGACAGGGGAGAACTATGGCTACACCTTC
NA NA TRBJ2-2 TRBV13 CASSQGAGAANTGELFF TGTGCCAGCAGTCAGGGGGCGGGGGCCGCGAACACCGGGGAGCTGTTTTTT
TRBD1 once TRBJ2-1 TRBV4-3 CASSQEIEQGVNEQFF TGCGCCAGCAGCCAAGAGATCGAGCAGGGGGTTAATGAGCAGTTCTTC
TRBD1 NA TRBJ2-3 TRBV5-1 CASSGGTGAGTDTQYF TGCGCCAGCAGCGGCGGAACAGGGGCCGGCACAGATACGCAGTATTTT
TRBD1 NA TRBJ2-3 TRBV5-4 CASSLGGTGTDTQYF TGTGCCAGCAGCCTGGGTGGGACAGGCACAGATACGCAGTATTTT
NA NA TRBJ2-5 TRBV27 CASSRQQLIQETQYF TGTGCCAGCAGTCGACAGCAGCTTATCCAAGAGACCCAGTACTTC
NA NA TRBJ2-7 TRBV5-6 CASSLAGTYEQYF TGTGCCAGCAGCTTGGCAGGAACCTACGAGCAGTACTTC
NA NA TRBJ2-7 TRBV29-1 CSVVRQTGHEQYF TGCAGCGTTGTTAGGCAGACCGGGCACGAGCAGTACTTC
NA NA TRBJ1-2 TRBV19 CASSMFYEQGKNGYTF TGTGCCAGTAGTATGTTTTACGAGCAGGGGAAGAATGGCTACACCTTC
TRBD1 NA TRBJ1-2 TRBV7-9 CASSLGQGNYGYTF TGTGCCAGCAGCTTAGGACAGGGGAACTATGGCTACACCTTC
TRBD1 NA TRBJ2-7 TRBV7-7 CASSSGTGLNEQYF TGTGCCAGCAGCTCCGGGACAGGGTTGAACGAGCAGTACTTC
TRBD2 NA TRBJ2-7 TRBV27 CASSTTSGGYEQYF TGTGCCAGCAGTACGACTAGCGGGGGCTACGAGCAGTACTTC
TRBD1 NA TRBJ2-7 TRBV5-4 CASRPGTARAYEQYF TGTGCCAGCAGACCCGGGACAGCGAGAGCTTACGAGCAGTACTTC
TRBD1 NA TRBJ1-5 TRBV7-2 CASSRDRGLGNQPQHF TGTGCCAGCAGCCGGGACAGGGGGCTGGGCAATCAGCCCCAGCATTTT
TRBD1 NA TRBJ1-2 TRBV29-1 CSVIRTGGYGYTF TGCAGCGTTATCCGGACAGGGGGCTATGGCTACACCTTC
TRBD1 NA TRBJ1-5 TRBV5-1 CASSRTGTANQPQHF TGCGCCAGCAGCCGTACCGGGACAGCAAATCAGCCCCAGCATTTT
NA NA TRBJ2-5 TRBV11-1 CASSFGGAETQYF TGTGCCAGCAGTTTCGGGGGTGCAGAGACCCAGTACTTC
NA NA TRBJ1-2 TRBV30 CAWSDSTLGYTF TGTGCCTGGAGTGATTCGACTCTGGGCTACACCTTC